This record concerns one T cell receptor (delta chain) sequence. TCRdb's protein, taken from a much larger clone, differs from this DNA's translation at residue 14, likely owing to a read error; the protein displayed comes from the DNA. Bulk repertoires came from Vgamma9/Vdelta2+ or Vdelta2-negative gammadelta T cells flow-sorted from PBMC. In germline, CDR1 is TSWWSYY, CDR2 QGS. Losses at the gene ends were 1 base for V and 3 bases for J; bases not matched to a gene: 14. The CDR3 loop spans 19 amino acids. This entry comes from a study of γδ T cells in repeated Plasmodium falciparum infection. TCRdb repeated clone calling on the multiplex PCR reads with CATT. The repertoire holds some 100,000 delta-chain clones, with approximately 1.4% as singletons.

The V call is TRDV1, the J call TRDJ1; 10 nucleotides match TRDD3. Here the J gene was assigned by germline matching of the DNA, as TCRdb has none. Sample: gamma-delta T cells from blood. The clonotype was recovered from a pool of human donors (malaria-infected and uninfected, not separated). The CDR3 spells CALGEQSVMGDTPPDKLIF. CDR3 nucleotide sequence: TGTGCTCTTGGGGAACAAAGCGTAATGGGGGATACCCCCCCCGATAAACTCATCTTT.